This T cell receptor beta chain is drawn from a study of identical twins. Findings and caveats of the study: Modeled out-of-frame TCR alpha sharing in monozygotic twins fell below observed levels. Those out-of-frame alpha sequences shared by twins showed an excess of low generation probability.

This clonotype was counted only a few times. Antigen specificity is unknown. Template switching introduced a universal primer site, and the cDNA bore unique molecular identifiers. A single record per CDR3 protein comes from TCRdb applying MiXCR to the 5' RACE reads. The table lists approximately 1.8 million distinct CDR3 sequences, more than 30% of them singletons. Trimming cost V 0 bases and J 4 bases; bases outside gene matches: 6. CDR3 length: 17 residues. Germline CDR1 LGHDT, CDR2 YNNKEL (reference sequence). The chain carries TRBV3-1 and TRBJ2-1; 10 positions match TRBD2. This TCR was sampled from a newborn girl in good health. The specimen sequenced was cord blood. Here the CDR3 DNA reads TGTGCCAGCAGCCAAGACCCACTAGCGGGGCCATACAATGAGCAGTTCTTC. Translating it yields CASSQDPLAGPYNEQFF.